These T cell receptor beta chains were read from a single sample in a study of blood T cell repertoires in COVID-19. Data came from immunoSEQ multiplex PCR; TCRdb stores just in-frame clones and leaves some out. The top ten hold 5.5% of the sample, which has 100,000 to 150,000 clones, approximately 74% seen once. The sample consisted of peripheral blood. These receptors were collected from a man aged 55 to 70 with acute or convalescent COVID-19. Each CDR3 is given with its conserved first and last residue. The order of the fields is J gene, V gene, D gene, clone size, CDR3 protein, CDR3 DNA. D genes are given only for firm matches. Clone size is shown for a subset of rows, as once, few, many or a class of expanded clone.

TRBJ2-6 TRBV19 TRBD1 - CASSIRGDRFSGANVLTF TGTGCCAGTAGTATTAGGGGGGACAGGTTCTCTGGGGCCAACGTCCTGACTTTC
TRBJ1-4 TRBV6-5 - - CASRGGVNEKLFF TGTGCCAGCAGGGGGGGGGTGAATGAAAAACTGTTTTTT
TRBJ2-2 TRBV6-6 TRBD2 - CASSLGLAGATGELFF TGTGCCAGCAGCCTCGGACTAGCGGGAGCCACCGGGGAGCTGTTTTTT
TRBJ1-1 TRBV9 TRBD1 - CASSAGNRGPNTEAFF TGTGCCAGCAGCGCCGGAAACAGGGGGCCGAACACTGAAGCTTTCTTT
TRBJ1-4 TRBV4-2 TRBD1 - CASSQVGQGAATNEKLFF TGTGCCAGCAGCCAAGTGGGCCAGGGGGCTGCAACTAATGAAAAACTGTTTTTT
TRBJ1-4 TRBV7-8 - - CASSPEWLNEKLFF TGTGCCAGCAGCCCGGAGTGGCTTAATGAAAAACTGTTTTTT
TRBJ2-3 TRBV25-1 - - CASSPFTDTQYF TGTGCCAGCAGTCCTTTCACAGATACGCAGTATTTT
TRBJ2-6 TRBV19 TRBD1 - CASSIAQGAGANVLTF TGTGCCAGTAGTATAGCGCAGGGGGCTGGGGCCAACGTCCTGACTTTC
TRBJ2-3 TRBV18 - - CATQGDTQYF TGTGCCACCCAGGGGGATACGCAGTATTTT
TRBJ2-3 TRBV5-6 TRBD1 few CASSLETGEDTQYF TGTGCCAGCAGCTTAGAGACAGGGGAGGATACGCAGTATTTT
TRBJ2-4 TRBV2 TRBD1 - CASSGGQGGKNIQYF TGTGCCAGCAGTGGAGGACAGGGAGGCAAAAACATTCAGTACTTC
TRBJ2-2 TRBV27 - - CASSLGRENTGELFF TGTGCCAGCAGTTTAGGGCGGGAAAACACCGGGGAGCTGTTTTTT
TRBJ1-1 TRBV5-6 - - CASRTGGYGGTEAFF TGTGCCAGCAGAACGGGTGGTTACGGGGGCACTGAAGCTTTCTTT
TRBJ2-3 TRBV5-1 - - CASSLTPTDTQYF TGCGCCAGTTCACTCACCCCCACAGATACGCAGTATTTT
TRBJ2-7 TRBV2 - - CASIFSGSSYEQYF TGTGCCAGCATATTTAGTGGTTCTAGCTACGAGCAGTACTTC
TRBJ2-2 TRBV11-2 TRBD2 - CASSLRLRAGEGGELFF TGTGCCAGCAGCTTAAGGCTACGAGCGGGAGAGGGCGGGGAGCTGTTTTTT
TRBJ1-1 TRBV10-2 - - CASSYSNLNTEAFF TGCGCCAGCAGCTACAGTAACCTGAACACTGAAGCTTTCTTT
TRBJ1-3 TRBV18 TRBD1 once CASSQGQGKGGNTIYF TGTGCCAGCTCACAGGGACAGGGGAAAGGAGGAAACACCATATATTTT
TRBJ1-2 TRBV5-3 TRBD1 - CARSTDRPIHYGYTF TGTGCCAGAAGCACGGACAGGCCCATACACTATGGCTACACCTTC
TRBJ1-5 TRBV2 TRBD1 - CASANRGANQPQHF TGTGCCAGCGCGAACAGGGGGGCGAATCAGCCCCAGCATTTT
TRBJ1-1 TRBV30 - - CAAQGKTEAFF TGTGCCGCACAGGGTAAGACTGAAGCTTTCTTT
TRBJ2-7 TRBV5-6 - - CASSLGFGAPAGIEQYF TGTGCCAGCAGCTTGGGATTTGGGGCTCCGGCTGGTATAGAGCAGTACTTC
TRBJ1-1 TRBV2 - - CASRFPGQDTEAFF TGTGCCAGCAGGTTCCCCGGACAAGACACTGAAGCTTTCTTT
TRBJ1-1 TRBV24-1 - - CATSDSTGNTEAFF TGTGCCACCAGTGATTCCACCGGGAACACTGAAGCTTTCTTT
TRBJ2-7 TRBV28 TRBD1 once CASSSGTAFYEQYF TGTGCCAGCAGTTCAGGGACAGCATTCTACGAGCAGTACTTC
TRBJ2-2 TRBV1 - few CTSSQNGAGELFF TGCACCAGCAGCCAGAATGGAGCCGGGGAGCTGTTTTTT
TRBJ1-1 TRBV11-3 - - CASSSGEFMNTEAFF TGTGCCAGCAGCTCCGGAGAATTCATGAACACTGAAGCTTTCTTT
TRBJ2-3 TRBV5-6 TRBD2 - CASSSVGLAGARETDTQYF TGTGCCAGCAGCTCCGTAGGGCTAGCGGGGGCTAGGGAGACAGATACGCAGTATTTT
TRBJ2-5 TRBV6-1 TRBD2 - CASSEALRGLAGGETQYF TGTGCCAGCAGTGAAGCCCTCCGAGGACTAGCGGGAGGAGAGACCCAGTACTTC
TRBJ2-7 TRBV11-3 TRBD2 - CASSLVSLAGSEQYF TGTGCCAGCAGCTTAGTCTCACTAGCGGGGAGCGAGCAGTACTTC
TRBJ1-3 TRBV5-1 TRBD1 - CASSSLTGGPGNTIYF TGCGCCAGCAGCTCTCTAACAGGGGGGCCTGGAAACACCATATATTTT
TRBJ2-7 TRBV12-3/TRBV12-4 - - CASSPRVEYEQYF TGTGCCAGCAGCCCCAGGGTAGAATACGAGCAGTACTTC
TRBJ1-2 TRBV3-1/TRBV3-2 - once CASSQGGGGVYGYTF TGTGCCAGCAGCCAAGGGGGAGGAGGGGTATATGGCTACACCTTC
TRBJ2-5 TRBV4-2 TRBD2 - CASSQDWPQRGLDETQYF TGTGCCAGCAGCCAAGATTGGCCTCAGCGGGGGCTTGATGAGACCCAGTACTTC
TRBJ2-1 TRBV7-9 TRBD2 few CASSLGGISGGRYNEQFF TGTGCCAGCAGCTTAGGAGGAATTAGCGGGGGACGTTACAATGAGCAGTTCTTC
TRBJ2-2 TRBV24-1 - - CATSGWGDAGELFF TGTGCCACCAGTGGATGGGGGGACGCCGGGGAGCTGTTTTTT
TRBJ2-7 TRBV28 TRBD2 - CASSPYGAGGPYSSYEQYF TGTGCCAGCAGCCCCTACGGAGCGGGAGGCCCCTATAGCTCCTACGAGCAGTACTTC
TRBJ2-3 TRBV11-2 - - CASSLDLPGAGTDTQYF TGTGCCAGCAGCTTAGATCTGCCGGGAGCAGGCACAGATACGCAGTATTTT
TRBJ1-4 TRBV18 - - CASSAGATNEKLFF TGTGCCAGCTCCGCGGGTGCAACTAATGAAAAACTGTTTTTT
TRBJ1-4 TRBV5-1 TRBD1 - CASSLGSTGTNEKLFF TGCGCCAGCAGCTTGGGGTCGACAGGGACTAATGAAAAACTGTTTTTT
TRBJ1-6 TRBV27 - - CASSFRYNSPLHF TGTGCCAGCAGTTTCCGGTATAATTCACCCCTCCACTTT
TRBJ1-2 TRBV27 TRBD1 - CASSLSPDRALNYGYTF TGTGCCAGCAGTTTATCTCCGGACAGGGCCCTAAACTATGGCTACACCTTC
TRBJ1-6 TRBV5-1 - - CASSLGHESYNSPLHF TGCGCCAGCAGCTTGGGACACGAGAGCTATAATTCACCCCTCCACTTT
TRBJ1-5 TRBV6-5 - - CASNQRGYNQPQHF TGTGCCAGCAACCAACGGGGTTACAATCAGCCCCAGCATTTT